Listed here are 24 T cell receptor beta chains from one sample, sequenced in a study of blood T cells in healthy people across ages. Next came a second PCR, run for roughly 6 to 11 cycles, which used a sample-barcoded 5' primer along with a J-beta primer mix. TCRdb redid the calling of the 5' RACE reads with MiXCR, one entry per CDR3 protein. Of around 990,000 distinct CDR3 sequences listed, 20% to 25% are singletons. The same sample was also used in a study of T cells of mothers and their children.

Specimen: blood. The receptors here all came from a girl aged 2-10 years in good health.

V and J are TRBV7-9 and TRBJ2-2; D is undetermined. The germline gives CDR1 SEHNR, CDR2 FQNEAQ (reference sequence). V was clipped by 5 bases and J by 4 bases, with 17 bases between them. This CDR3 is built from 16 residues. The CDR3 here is CASSPPPTQITGELFF. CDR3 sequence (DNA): TGTGCCAGCAGCCCCCCCCCAACCCAAATCACCGGGGAGCTGTTTTTT. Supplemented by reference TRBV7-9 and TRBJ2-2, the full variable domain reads DTGVSQNPRHKITKRGQNVTFRCDPISEHNRLYWYRQTLGQGPEFLTYFQNEAQLEKSRLLSDRFSAERPKGSFSTLEIQRTEQGDSAMYLCASSPPPTQITGELFFGEGSRLTVL.

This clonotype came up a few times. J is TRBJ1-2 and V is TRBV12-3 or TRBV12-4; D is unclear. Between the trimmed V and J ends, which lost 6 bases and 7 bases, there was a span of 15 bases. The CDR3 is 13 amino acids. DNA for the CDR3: TGTGCCAGCAGCCCGATCGAGGACCTTGGCTACACCTTC. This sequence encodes CASSPIEDLGYTF.

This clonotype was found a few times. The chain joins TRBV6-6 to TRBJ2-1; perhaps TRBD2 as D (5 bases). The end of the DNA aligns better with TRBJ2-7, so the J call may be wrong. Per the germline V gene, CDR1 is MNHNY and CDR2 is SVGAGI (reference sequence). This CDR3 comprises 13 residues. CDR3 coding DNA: TGTGCCAGCAGTTACTCAGCGGTCTACGAGCAGTACTTC. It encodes CASSYSAVYEQYF.

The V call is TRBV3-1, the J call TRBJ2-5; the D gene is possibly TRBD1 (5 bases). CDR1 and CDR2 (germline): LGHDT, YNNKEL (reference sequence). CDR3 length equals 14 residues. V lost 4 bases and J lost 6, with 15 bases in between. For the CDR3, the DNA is TGTGCCAGCAGCCCCCTCAGCCAGGGCCAGACCCAGTACTTC. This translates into CASSPLSQGQTQYF.

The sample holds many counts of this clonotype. The CDR3: CASSSLREQYF. CDR3 bases: TGTGCCAGCAGTTCCCTGAGGGAGCAGTACTTC. The V call is TRBV12-3 or TRBV12-4, the J call TRBJ2-7, with D unclear. V was clipped by 4 bases and J by 7 bases, with 8 bases between them. The CDR3 has 11 amino acids.

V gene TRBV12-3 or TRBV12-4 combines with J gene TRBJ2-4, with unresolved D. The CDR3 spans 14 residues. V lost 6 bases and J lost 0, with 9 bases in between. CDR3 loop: CASRYEIAKNIQYF. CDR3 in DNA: TGTGCCAGCAGATATGAAATAGCCAAAAACATTCAGTACTTC.

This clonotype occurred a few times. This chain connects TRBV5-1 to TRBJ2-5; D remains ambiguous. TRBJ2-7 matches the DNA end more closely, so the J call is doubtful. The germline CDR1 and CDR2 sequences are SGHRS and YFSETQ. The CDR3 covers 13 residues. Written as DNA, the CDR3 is TGCGCCAGCAGCTTGTCCCCCGTCTACGAGCAGTACTTC. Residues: CASSLSPVYEQYF.

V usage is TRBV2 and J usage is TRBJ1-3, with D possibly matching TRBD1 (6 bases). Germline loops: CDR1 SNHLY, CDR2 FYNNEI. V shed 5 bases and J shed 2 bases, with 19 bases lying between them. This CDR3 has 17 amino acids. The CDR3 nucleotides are TGTGCCAGCAGTCCTTCTGTGGGGGGCGCGACTGGAAACACCATATATTTT. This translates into CASSPSVGGATGNTIYF.

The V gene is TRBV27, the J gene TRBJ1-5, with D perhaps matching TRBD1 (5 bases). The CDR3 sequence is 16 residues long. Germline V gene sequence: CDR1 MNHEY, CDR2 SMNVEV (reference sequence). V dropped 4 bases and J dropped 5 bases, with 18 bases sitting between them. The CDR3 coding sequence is TGTGCCAGCAGTTCAGGGAGCAATCTAGTCCATCAGCCCCAGCATTTT. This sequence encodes CASSSGSNLVHQPQHF.

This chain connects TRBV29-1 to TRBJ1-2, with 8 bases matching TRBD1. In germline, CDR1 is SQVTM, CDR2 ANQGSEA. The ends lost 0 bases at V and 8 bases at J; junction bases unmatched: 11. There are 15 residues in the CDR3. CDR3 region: CSVEDLLDRAGGYTF. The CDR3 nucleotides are TGCAGCGTTGAAGATCTCCTGGACAGGGCGGGAGGCTACACCTTC. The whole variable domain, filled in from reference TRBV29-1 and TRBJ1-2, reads SAVISQKPSRDICQRGTSLTIQCQVDSQVTMMFWYRQQPGQSLTLIATANQGSEATYESGFVIDKFPISRPNLTFSTLTVSNMSPEDSSIYLCSVEDLLDRAGGYTFGSGTRLTVV.

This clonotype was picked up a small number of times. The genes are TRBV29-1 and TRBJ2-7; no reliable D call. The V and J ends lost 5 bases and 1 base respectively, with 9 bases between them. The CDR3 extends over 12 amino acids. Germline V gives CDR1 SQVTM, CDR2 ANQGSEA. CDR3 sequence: CSVTSLSYEQYF. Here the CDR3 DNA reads TGCAGCGTTACGTCGCTTTCCTACGAGCAGTACTTC.

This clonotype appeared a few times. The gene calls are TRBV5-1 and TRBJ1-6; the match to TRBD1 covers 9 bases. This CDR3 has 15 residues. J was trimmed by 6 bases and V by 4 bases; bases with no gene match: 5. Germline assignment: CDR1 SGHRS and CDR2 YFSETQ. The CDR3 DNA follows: TGCGCCAGCAGCGGACAGACAGGGGGTAATTCACCCCTCCACTTT. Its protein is CASSGQTGGNSPLHF.

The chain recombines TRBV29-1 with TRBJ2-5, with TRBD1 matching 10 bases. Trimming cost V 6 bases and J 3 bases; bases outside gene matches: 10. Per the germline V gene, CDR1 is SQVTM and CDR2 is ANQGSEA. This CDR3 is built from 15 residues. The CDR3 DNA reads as TGCAGCGTCCTCCCGACAGGGGGCAAGAAAGAGACCCAGTACTTC. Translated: CSVLPTGGKKETQYF.

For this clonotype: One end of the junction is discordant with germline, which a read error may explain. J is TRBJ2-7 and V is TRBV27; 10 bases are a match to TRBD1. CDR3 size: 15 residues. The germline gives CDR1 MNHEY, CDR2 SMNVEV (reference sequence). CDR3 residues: CASGLSGTGVYEQYF. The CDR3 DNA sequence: TGTGCCAGCGGTTTATCCGGGACAGGGGTATACGAGCAGTACTTC.

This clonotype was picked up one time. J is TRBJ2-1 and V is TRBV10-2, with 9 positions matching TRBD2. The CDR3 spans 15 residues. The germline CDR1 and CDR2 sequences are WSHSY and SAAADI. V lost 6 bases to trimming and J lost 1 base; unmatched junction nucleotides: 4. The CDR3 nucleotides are TGCGCCAGCAGACATAGCGGGAGATCCTACAATGAGCAGTTCTTC. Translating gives CASRHSGRSYNEQFF.

The CDR3 sequence is CASSSERGVYEQYF. As DNA, the CDR3 is TGTGCCAGCAGCTCTGAGAGGGGTGTCTACGAGCAGTACTTC. The chain is built from TRBV11-2 and TRBJ2-7; perhaps D is TRBD1 or TRBD2 (5 bases each). CDR1 and CDR2 (germline): SGHAT, FQNNGV. Trimming stripped 4 bases from V and 3 bases from J, with 13 bases between. The CDR3 length is 14 residues.

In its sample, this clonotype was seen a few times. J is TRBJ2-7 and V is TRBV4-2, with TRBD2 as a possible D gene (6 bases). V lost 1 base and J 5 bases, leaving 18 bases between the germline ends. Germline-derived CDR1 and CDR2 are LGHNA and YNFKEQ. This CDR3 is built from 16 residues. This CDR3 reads CASSQVGGGRDDEQYF. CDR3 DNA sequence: TGTGCCAGCAGCCAAGTGGGAGGAGGGAGAGACGACGAGCAGTACTTC.

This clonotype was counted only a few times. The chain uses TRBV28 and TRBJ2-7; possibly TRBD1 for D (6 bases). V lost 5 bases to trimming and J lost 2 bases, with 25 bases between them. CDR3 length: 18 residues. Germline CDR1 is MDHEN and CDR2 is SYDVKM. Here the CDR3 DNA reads TGTGCCAGCAGTCCCCCAGACAGGCTCACCAATTGGGCCTACGAGCAGTACTTC. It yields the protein CASSPPDRLTNWAYEQYF.

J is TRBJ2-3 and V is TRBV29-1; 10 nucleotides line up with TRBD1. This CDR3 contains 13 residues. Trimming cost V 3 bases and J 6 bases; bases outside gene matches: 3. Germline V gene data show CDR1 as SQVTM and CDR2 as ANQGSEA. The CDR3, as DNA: TGCAGCGTTGAGGGGACAGGGGTCGATACGCAGTATTTT. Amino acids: CSVEGTGVDTQYF.

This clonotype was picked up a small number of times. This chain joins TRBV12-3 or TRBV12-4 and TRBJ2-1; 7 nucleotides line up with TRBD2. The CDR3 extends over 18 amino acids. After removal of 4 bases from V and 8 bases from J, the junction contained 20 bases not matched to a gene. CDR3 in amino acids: CASSSPGSAGESYDEQFF. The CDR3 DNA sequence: TGTGCCAGCAGTTCCCCGGGTTCTGCGGGAGAGTCTTACGATGAGCAGTTCTTC.

The CDR3 loop reads CASSPHSGAYTGELFF. CDR3 nucleotides: TGTGCCAGCAGCCCCCATAGCGGGGCCTACACCGGGGAGCTGTTTTTT. The V call is TRBV9, the J call TRBJ2-2; 8 bases are a match to TRBD2. Germline V lookup: CDR1 SGDLS, CDR2 YYNGEE. CDR3 size: 16 residues. The J segment lost 3 bases and the V segment lost 4 bases, leaving 8 bases of the junction unmatched.

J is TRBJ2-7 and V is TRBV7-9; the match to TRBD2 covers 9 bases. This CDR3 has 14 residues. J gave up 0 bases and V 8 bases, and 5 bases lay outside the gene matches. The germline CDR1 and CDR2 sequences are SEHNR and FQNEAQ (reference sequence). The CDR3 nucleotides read TGTGCCAGCGAAGGGGGACTAGCCTCCTACGAGCAGTACTTC. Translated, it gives CASEGGLASYEQYF.

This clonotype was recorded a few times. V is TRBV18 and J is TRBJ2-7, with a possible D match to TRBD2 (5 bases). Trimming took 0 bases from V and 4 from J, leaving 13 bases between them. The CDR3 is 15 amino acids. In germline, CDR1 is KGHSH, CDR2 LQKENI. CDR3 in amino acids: CASSPPRGSGYEQYF. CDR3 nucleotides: TGTGCCAGCTCACCACCAAGAGGGTCTGGTTACGAGCAGTACTTC.

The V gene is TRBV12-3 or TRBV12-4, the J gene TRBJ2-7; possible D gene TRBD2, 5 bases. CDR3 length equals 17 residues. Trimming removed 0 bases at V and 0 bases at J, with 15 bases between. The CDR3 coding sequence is TGTGCCAGCAGTTTAGCGCTCCAGCGGCAGAGCTCCTACGAGCAGTACTTC. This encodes CASSLALQRQSSYEQYF.